This TCR beta chain appears in the sequencing data of a study of early T cells in non-severe SARS-CoV-2 infection. Overall study: Chains stayed unpaired after sequencing of bulk RNA from unsorted whole blood. Study conclusions and caveats: In VDJdb matching, anti-spike CD8 responses were favored while private and CD4 specificities went missing.

Germline CDR1 MNHEY, CDR2 SMNVEV (reference sequence). The ends lost 2 bases at V and 6 bases at J; junction bases unmatched: 2. The CDR3 is 15 amino acids. The TCR library protocol attached unique molecular identifiers to the individual cDNA molecules. MiXCR, applied by TCRdb to the 5' RACE reads, yields one record per CDR3 protein. The table has about 60,000 distinct CDR3 sequences, over 9% seen once. This clonotype was seen only a few times. What it recognizes is unknown. The origin of this receptor is an adult who was a healthcare worker with PCR-confirmed SARS-CoV-2 infection or an uninfected control (not recorded which). V is TRBV27 and J is TRBJ2-1; 12 positions agree with TRBD2. The starting material was whole blood, obtained at baseline. CDR3 residues: CASSLRLAGANEQFF. CDR3 bases: TGTGCCAGCAGTTTACGACTAGCGGGGGCCAATGAGCAGTTCTTC.